This T cell receptor beta chain comes out of a study of blood T cell repertoires in COVID-19. Study information: Material from acute and convalescent COVID-19 was sourced from the United States, Italy and Spain. PBMCs, B-cell-depleted T cells, or T cells were the source of the cDNA or gDNA that made up the material.

CDR1 and CDR2 from the germline V gene are SNHLY and FYNNEI. V was clipped by 0 bases and J by 12 bases; unmatched bases: 5. This CDR3 is built from 13 residues. Per the authors' pipeline: The authors estimated nucleated cell counts from reference gene primer amplification. TCRdb's table, derived via immunoSEQ multiplex PCR, lists solely in-frame clones and lacks some. That table gives V, J and clone size, and the DNA gave D and trimming. Seen here are hundreds of thousands of clones, approximately 90% observed once, and the top ten hold about 4.2%. The sequence came from a man between 35 and 55 years old with acute or convalescent COVID-19. The rearrangement links TRBV2 to TRBJ2-1; 7 positions agree with TRBD2. Specimen: peripheral blood. CDR3 DNA sequence: TGTGCCAGCAGTGAAGCGCTTTGGGGGGGGCAGTTCTTC. This gives the protein CASSEALWGGQFF.